This T cell receptor beta chain stems from a study of T cell repertoires in cytomegalovirus infection. Across the study: The public TCR beta signatures pointed to both CMV infection and matching HLA type. Findings of the study overall: What dominated the ex vivo response were HLA-C-restricted CMV-specific TCR beta clonotypes. Cumulated frequencies of public TCR beta families served to identify carriers of CMV plus the relevant HLA.

Germline assignment: CDR1 SGHVS and CDR2 FQNEAQ. Trimming shortened V by 3 bases and J by 1 base, and 11 bases separated the two germline ends. The CDR3 consists of 15 residues. TCRdb recomputed calls from the reads with MiXCR, one row per CDR3 protein. The profile covers some 400,000 distinct CDR3 sequences, with around 32% appearing a single time and approximately 15% taken by the ten largest. This clonotype showed up many times. The antigen remains unidentified. The sequence derives from a human donor in good health (CMV status not recorded). Some clones in this sample may be carry-over from other donors' samples. The chain couples TRBV7-8 to TRBJ2-3, with D perhaps TRBD2 (6 bases). The specimen was PBMCs. CDR3 region: CASSLRRLGTDTQYF. The CDR3 DNA reads TGTGCCAGCAGCTTGAGGAGACTAGGCACAGATACGCAGTATTTT.